One sample yielded the 22 T cell receptor beta chains listed below, sequenced in a study of graft-versus-host responses after intestinal transplantation. These receptors' targets are unknown. Here immunoSEQ multiplex PCR was the method, and the copy in TCRdb shows in-frame clones only, minus some. The data contain tens of thousands of clones, 89% of them singletons. The sample here was unstimulated CD8+ T cells sorted from spleen or lymph node cells, taken before intestinal transplant. These receptors were taken from a human donor who received an intestinal transplant.

The chain has TRBV4-1 and TRBJ1-2, with a tentative D call TRBD1 (6 bases). Looked up from germline, CDR1 is MGHRA and CDR2 is YSYEKL. CDR3 length: 17 amino acids. The germline V and J ends were trimmed by 1 base and 3 bases, with 18 bases remaining between them. CDR3 in DNA: TGCGCCAGCAGCCAAGGCCCGCAGGGGAAGTTTTACTATGGCTACACCTTC. This encodes CASSQGPQGKFYYGYTF.

The V and J genes are TRBV4-1 and TRBJ2-7, with unresolved D. The CDR3 length is 14 residues. Germline V lookup: CDR1 MGHRA, CDR2 YSYEKL. The V and J ends lost 4 bases and 3 bases respectively, with 13 bases between them. As DNA, the CDR3 is TGCGCCAGCAGCCCGCGGATTTCCGACTACGAGCAGTACTTC. Its translation is CASSPRISDYEQYF.

The chain uses TRBV7-8 and TRBJ2-7; 10 nucleotides agree with TRBD1. The germline CDR1 and CDR2 sequences are SGHVS and FQNEAQ. This CDR3 is built from 15 residues. Trimming cost V 1 base and J 6 bases; bases outside gene matches: 6. The CDR3 region is CASSLEGTGVPEQYF. CDR3 bases: TGTGCCAGCAGCTTAGAAGGGACAGGGGTCCCCGAGCAGTACTTC.

The chain has TRBV5-6 and TRBJ2-7; 9 bases fit TRBD1. The V gene's germline CDR1 is SGHDT and CDR2 YYEEEE. V lost 1 base, J lost 0 bases, and 5 bases stayed unmatched. The CDR3 runs 16 residues. CDR3: CASSLMVGQGSYEQYF. The CDR3 bases are TGTGCCAGCAGCTTGATGGTGGGACAGGGCTCCTACGAGCAGTACTTC.

The rearrangement links TRBV27 to TRBJ1-1, with 9 positions matching TRBD1. The CDR3 loop spans 16 amino acids. The junction had 13 bases not matched to a gene; V was cut back by 6 bases and J by 5 bases. Germline-derived CDR1 and CDR2 are MNHEY and SMNVEV (reference sequence). Written as DNA, the CDR3 is TGTGCCAGCAGAAGGGGGGACAGGGAGGTAGGAACTGAAGCTTTCTTT. Amino acids: CASRRGDREVGTEAFF.

J is TRBJ2-5 and V is TRBV10-3; TRBD2 matches 8 bases. The CDR3 totals 17 residues. V was clipped by 3 bases and J by 5 bases; unmatched bases: 14. Germline-derived CDR1 and CDR2 are ENHRY and SYGVKD. CDR3 bases: TGTGCCATCAGTGATTCGAAAGAGGCGGGAGGAAGGGAGACCCAGTACTTC. It encodes CAISDSKEAGGRETQYF.

This clone was picked up one time. The chain has TRBV27 and TRBJ2-7; D is perhaps TRBD1 (6 bases). Germline loops: CDR1 MNHEY, CDR2 SMNVEV (reference sequence). The CDR3 sequence is 15 residues long. Trimming removed 2 bases from V and 2 bases from J, with 13 bases in between. This CDR3 reads CASSLRGMGTYEQYF. In DNA, the CDR3 is TGTGCCAGCAGTTTAAGGGGGATGGGGACCTACGAGCAGTACTTC.

The chain recombines TRBV29-1 with TRBJ2-7; 13 bases map to TRBD2. This CDR3 is built from 13 residues. V dropped 3 bases and J dropped 7; count of bases not matched to a gene: 3. Germline V gives CDR1 SQVTM, CDR2 ANQGSEA. The CDR3 DNA reads as TGCAGCGTTGAGATGGGACTAGCGGGAGAGCAGTACTTC. Protein sequence: CSVEMGLAGEQYF.

This chain uses TRBV6-1 with TRBJ2-1; the match to TRBD1 covers 7 bases. From germline, CDR1 is MNHNS and CDR2 SASEGT. The CDR3 has 17 residues. Germline trimming cut 2 bases from V and 4 bases from J; bases unmatched to any gene: 11. CDR3 loop: CASSETTGQLGYNEQFF. CDR3 nucleotides: TGTGCCAGCAGTGAAACCACGGGACAGCTGGGTTACAATGAGCAGTTCTTC.

This clone has a single count. The rearrangement uses TRBV11-2 and TRBJ1-6, with unresolved D. Trimming stripped 5 bases from V and 11 bases from J, with 13 bases between. Germline-derived CDR1 and CDR2 are SGHAT and FQNNGV. CDR3 length equals 13 residues. The CDR3 here is CASSPNALTPLHF. The DNA for the CDR3 is TGTGCCAGCAGCCCGAACGCGCTGACACCCCTCCACTTT. Complete variable domain (other parts from reference TRBV11-2 and TRBJ1-6): EAGVAQSPRYKIIEKRQSVAFWCNPISGHATLYWYQQILGQGPKLLIQFQNNGVVDDSQLPKDRFSAERLKGVDSTLKIQPAKLEDSAVYLCASSPNALTPLHFGNGTRLTVT.

The genes are TRBV5-1 and TRBJ2-7, with 7 bases fitting TRBD2. Germline V gene sequence: CDR1 SGHRS, CDR2 YFSETQ. The CDR3 loop spans 15 amino acids. The ends lost 3 bases at V and 6 bases at J; junction bases unmatched: 12. The CDR3 here is CASSSGWDYPCEQYF. DNA for the CDR3: TGCGCCAGCAGCTCGGGATGGGACTACCCCTGCGAGCAGTACTTC.

V gene TRBV15 combines with J gene TRBJ2-7; TRBD2 agrees at 15 bases. Germline CDR1 is LNHNV and CDR2 is YYDKDF (reference sequence). The CDR3 is 16 residues long. The trim removed 0 bases at V and 6 bases at J, leaving 3 bases unmatched. The CDR3 DNA reads as TGTGCCACCAGCAGAGAGGTGGGACTAGCGGGGGGCGAGCAGTACTTC. It specifies CATSREVGLAGGEQYF.

The chain uses TRBV28 and TRBJ1-5, with TRBD1 matching over 9 bases. CDR1 and CDR2 from the germline V gene are MDHEN and SYDVKM. With 5 bases clipped from V and 1 base from J, the junction kept 6 bases outside the gene matches. This CDR3 is 16 amino acids long. CDR3 protein: CASSRDRGSSNQPQHF. The CDR3 DNA reads TGTGCCAGCAGTCGAGACAGGGGGTCAAGCAATCAGCCCCAGCATTTT.

The CDR3 DNA reads as TGTGCCAGCAGCTTGCGGGGGGGCCTCATAGACGAGCAGTACTTC. Its translation is CASSLRGGLIDEQYF. The chain joins TRBV5-6 to TRBJ2-7, with 8 positions matching TRBD2. After removal of 1 base from V and 5 bases from J, the junction contained 8 bases not matched to a gene. CDR1 is SGHDT and CDR2 is YYEEEE in the germline V gene. The CDR3 length is 15 residues.

The chain is built from TRBV7-9 and TRBJ2-7; 8 positions match TRBD1. Germline V gives CDR1 SEHNR, CDR2 FQNEAQ (reference sequence). The CDR3 sequence is 14 residues long. V dropped 4 bases and J dropped 4; count of bases not matched to a gene: 6. CDR3 protein: CASSSDREEYEQYF. The CDR3 nucleotides are TGTGCCAGCAGCTCGGACAGGGAGGAGTACGAGCAGTACTTC.

The chain has TRBV4-1 and TRBJ2-7, with D maybe TRBD2 (5 bases). In germline, CDR1 is MGHRA, CDR2 YSYEKL. Trimming pared 0 bases from V and 1 base from J, leaving 7 bases between. The CDR3 sequence is 14 residues long. The CDR3 here is CASSQESGSYEQYF. CDR3 DNA sequence: TGCGCCAGCAGCCAAGAGTCGGGATCCTACGAGCAGTACTTC.

The chain joins TRBV25-1 to TRBJ2-2; D gene ambiguous. The CDR3 length is 12 residues. V was cut by 5 bases and J by 7 bases, with 8 bases left in between. Germline-derived CDR1 and CDR2 are MGHDK and SYGVNS. The CDR3: CASSLEGGELFF. Written as DNA, the CDR3 is TGTGCCAGCAGTCTAGAAGGCGGGGAGCTGTTTTTT.

The V and J genes are TRBV6-1 and TRBJ2-1, with TRBD1 as a possible D gene (7 bases). This CDR3 has 15 amino acids. The V end was cut by 4 bases, the J end by 4 bases, with 14 bases between. Per germline, CDR1 MNHNS and CDR2 SASEGT. The CDR3 spells CASSVDRAGYNEQFF. The CDR3 bases are TGTGCCAGCAGTGTAGACAGGGCGGGGTACAATGAGCAGTTCTTC.

The CDR3 nucleotides read TGTGCCAGCAGGCTCGGGACAGGGCTTAACAATGAGCAGTTCTTC. Residues: CASRLGTGLNNEQFF. The chain employs TRBV6-1 and TRBJ2-1, with 9 bases identical to TRBD1. Unmatched junction bases numbered 8, after V lost 6 bases and J lost 5 bases. The CDR3 spans 15 residues. The germline gives CDR1 MNHNS, CDR2 SASEGT.

V gene TRBV7-8 combines with J gene TRBJ2-3; 7 positions match TRBD1. The germline V gene has CDR1 SGHVS and CDR2 FQNEAQ. V trimming: 4 bases; J trimming: 1 base; junction bases outside the gene matches: 2. The CDR3 sequence is 14 residues long. In DNA, the CDR3 is TGTGCCAGCAGCTCCGGGACAGGCACAGATACGCAGTATTTT. It encodes CASSSGTGTDTQYF. The entire variable domain, with the rest obtained from reference TRBV7-8 and TRBJ2-3, is as follows: GAGVSQSPRYKVAKRGQDVALRCDPISGHVSLFWYQQALGQGPEFLTYFQNEAQLDKSGLPSDRFFAERPEGSVSTLKIQRTQQEDSAVYLCASSSGTGTDTQYFGPGTRLTVL.

This clone was recorded once. J is TRBJ2-1 and V is TRBV28, with 7 nucleotides matching TRBD1. Germline values: CDR1 MDHEN, CDR2 SYDVKM. Trimming cost V 7 bases and J 3 bases; bases outside gene matches: 6. The CDR3 runs 14 residues. CDR3 DNA: TGTGCCAGCATTAGACAGGGTGGCTACAATGAGCAGTTCTTC. This encodes CASIRQGGYNEQFF.

The V call is TRBV2, the J call TRBJ1-2, with 7 bases aligning to TRBD1. The CDR3 runs to 13 residues. Germline V gene lookup returns CDR1 SNHLY and CDR2 FYNNEI. The trim removed 6 bases at V and 4 bases at J, leaving 5 bases unmatched. The CDR3 nucleotides are TGTGCCAGCAGGTCGACAGGGCTCTATGGCTACACCTTC. It is translated as CASRSTGLYGYTF.